The 3 T cell receptor beta chains presented below share a single source sample, sequenced in a study of blood T cells in healthy people across ages. A J-beta primer mix and a sample-barcoded 5' primer were used in a second PCR of about 7 to 12 cycles. Using its own MiXCR run on the 5' RACE reads, TCRdb lists one record per CDR3 protein. The sample consists of over 1.5 million distinct CDR3 sequences, roughly 50% of them appearing once. Sequencing was performed on blood. All receptors derive from a woman aged 40 to 49 in good health.

About this clonotype: A read error may account for a junction end that differs from germline. V gene TRBV6-6 combines with J gene TRBJ1-5; possibly TRBD1 for D (5 bases). CDR1 is MNHNY, CDR2 SVGAGI, per germline (reference sequence). This CDR3 spans 16 amino acids. The CDR3 bases are TGTGCCAGCAGTTATGGGGGTCGAAATAGCAGTCAGCCCCAGCATTTT. This codes for CASSYGGRNSSQPQHF.

The chain joins TRBV6-1 to TRBJ2-1; D gene unclear. V was shortened by 3 bases and J by 2 bases, with 11 bases between the two germline ends. The length of the CDR3 is 15 residues. CDR1 and CDR2 from the germline V gene are MNHNS and SASEGT. CDR3 sequence: CASSDTDYPYNEQFF. The CDR3 DNA is TGTGCCAGCAGTGATACGGATTACCCCTACAATGAGCAGTTCTTC.

As to this clonotype: Possible read error: a much larger clone is one base away. The chain has TRBV4-3 and TRBJ2-5; 12 bases align to TRBD2. The J segment lost 11 bases and the V segment lost 0 bases, leaving 13 bases of the junction unmatched. The germline CDR1 and CDR2 sequences are LGHNA and YSLEER. The CDR3 spans 17 residues. CDR3 in amino acids: CASSQDGGLAGYNEQYF. CDR3 sequence (DNA): TGCGCCAGCAGCCAAGATGGAGGACTAGCGGGGTACAATGAGCAGTACTTC.